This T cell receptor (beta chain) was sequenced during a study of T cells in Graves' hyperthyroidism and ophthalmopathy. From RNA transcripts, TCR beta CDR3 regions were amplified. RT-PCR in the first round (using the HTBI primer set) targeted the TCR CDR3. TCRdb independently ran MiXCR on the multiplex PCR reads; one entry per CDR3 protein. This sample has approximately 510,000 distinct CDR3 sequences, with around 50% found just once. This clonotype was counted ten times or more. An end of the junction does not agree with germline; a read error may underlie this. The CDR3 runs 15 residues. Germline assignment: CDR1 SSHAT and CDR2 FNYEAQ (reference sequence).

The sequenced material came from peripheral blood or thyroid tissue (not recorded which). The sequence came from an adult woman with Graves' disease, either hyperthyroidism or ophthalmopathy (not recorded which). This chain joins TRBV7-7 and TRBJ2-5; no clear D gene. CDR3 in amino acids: CASSLNIGLQETQYF. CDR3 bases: TGTGCTAGCAGCTTAAATATAGGCCTCCAAGAGACCCAGTACTTC. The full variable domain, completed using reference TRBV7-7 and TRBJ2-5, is GAGVSQSPRYKVTKRGQDVTLRCDPISSHATLYWYQQALGQGPEFLTYFNYEAQPDKSGLPSDRFSAERPEGSISTLTIQRTEQRDSAMYRCASSLNIGLQETQYFGPGTRLLVL.